This note documents a single T cell receptor beta chain sequence. What this receptor recognizes is not known. No base-level quality is on record; no much larger clone is a single base apart. Each collaborating institution followed its own protocols to collect whole blood in K2EDTA tubes. For TCRbeta analysis, collaborators shipped samples in one of three forms: frozen whole blood, isolated PBMCs, or DNA extracted from either of those sample types. This sample is part of a study of blood T cell repertoires in COVID-19 (dated by TCRdb to 2020 to 2021). Background on the whole study: Collaborator samples came from the United States, Italy and Spain and covered acute and convalescent phases of COVID-19. The prospective study material was composed of cDNA or gDNA derived from T cells, B-cell-depleted T cells, or PBMCs. Subjects who had been exposed to COVID-19, were actively infected with it, or had recovered from it provided the deeply sampled blood TCRbeta repertoires that made up the dataset. The repertoires were made available in a free public database intended to serve as a resource for research on the immune response to SARS-CoV-2. Samples came from the ongoing ImmuneRACE study (first 160 participants) plus 1,254 subjects from 6 global collaborators. Sample metadata almost always included a de-identified subject ID, COVID-19 status, age in years and sex. HLA class I and class II types, where available, came from metadata supplied by the sample provider rather than from assay-based typing.

V is trimmed back by 5 bases and J by 6 bases, and the junction contains 11 bases that no gene match accounts for. Including cysteine and phenylalanine, the CDR3 has 16 amino acids. The retained sequence is limited to the CDR3, 48 bases, with the frame set at the first base. CDR1 SGHRS and CDR2 YFSETQ were looked up in the germline V gene. What the work shows at the level of the full study, not this receptor alone: The quantity of clinical and demographic metadata differed by source and by participant and was supplied without curation.

TCRbeta CDR3 regions were amplified from genomic DNA using the immunoSEQ Assay, a bias-controlled multiplex PCR. Turning to the authors' computational methods: The number of nucleated cells in each sample was estimated from the amplification of reference gene primers within the assay. To quantify the absolute abundance of each unique TCRbeta CDR3 rearrangement, sequence reads were collapsed and filtered. Productive Simpson clonality was computed per sample as the square root of Simpson's diversity index over productive rearrangements. This is the immuneACCESS table as TCRdb keeps it, with only in-frame sequences that have V and J called. A part of the clones is gone; compared with another copy, unresolved V genes explain less than half, and the rest is unexplained. V and J calls and clone size are copied from that table; D and trimming were computed from the DNA. The sample table lists around 100,000 clones, approximately 80% of them with a count of one. In total, the top ten clones hold about 24% of the sample.

The chain couples TRBV5-1 to TRBJ1-2; TRBD1 matches 12 bases in the middle. The receptor comes from a human donor in a cohort sampled during active COVID-19. The sample comprised peripheral blood. The CDR3 here reads CASSTSGTGGENGYTF. The DNA sequence is given as TGCGCCAGCAGTACCTCCGGGACAGGGGGCGAAAATGGCTACACCTTC.